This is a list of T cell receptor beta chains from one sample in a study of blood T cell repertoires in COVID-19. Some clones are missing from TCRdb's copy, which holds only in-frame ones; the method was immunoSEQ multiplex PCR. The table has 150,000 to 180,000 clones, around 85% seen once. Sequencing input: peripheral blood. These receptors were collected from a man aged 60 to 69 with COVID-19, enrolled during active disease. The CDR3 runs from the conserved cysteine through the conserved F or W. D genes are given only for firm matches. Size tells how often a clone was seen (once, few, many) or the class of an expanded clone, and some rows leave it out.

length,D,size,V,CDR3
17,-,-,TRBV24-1,CATSGAASGASTDTQYF
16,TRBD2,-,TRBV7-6,CASSSSIAGGHNEQFF
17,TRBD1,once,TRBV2,CASSESGGGGYNSPLHF
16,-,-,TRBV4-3,CASSQGGGFGRYGYTF
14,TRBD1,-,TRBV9,CASSGDRGLNTIYF
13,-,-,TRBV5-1,CASSLDGDYGYTF
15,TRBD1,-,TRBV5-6,CASSLALGQGAGYTF
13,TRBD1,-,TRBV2,CASQQGAANIQYF
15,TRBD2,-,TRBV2,CASSVQAGGLDEQYF
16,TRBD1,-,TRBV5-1,CASSAGTVLSTDTQYF
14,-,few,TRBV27,CASGLQGNPYEQYF
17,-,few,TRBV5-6,CASSLGGLSSSGNTIYF
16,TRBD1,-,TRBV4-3,CASSHVPGQGNTEAFF
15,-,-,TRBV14,CASSRGASSYNEQFF
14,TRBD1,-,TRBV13,CASSVGQGGSPLHF
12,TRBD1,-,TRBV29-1,CSYRDRGYEQYF
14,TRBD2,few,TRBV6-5,CASSSGGSSYEQYF
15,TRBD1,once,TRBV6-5,CASSSRDRGYNEQFF
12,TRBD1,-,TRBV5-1,CASKGQGDGYTF